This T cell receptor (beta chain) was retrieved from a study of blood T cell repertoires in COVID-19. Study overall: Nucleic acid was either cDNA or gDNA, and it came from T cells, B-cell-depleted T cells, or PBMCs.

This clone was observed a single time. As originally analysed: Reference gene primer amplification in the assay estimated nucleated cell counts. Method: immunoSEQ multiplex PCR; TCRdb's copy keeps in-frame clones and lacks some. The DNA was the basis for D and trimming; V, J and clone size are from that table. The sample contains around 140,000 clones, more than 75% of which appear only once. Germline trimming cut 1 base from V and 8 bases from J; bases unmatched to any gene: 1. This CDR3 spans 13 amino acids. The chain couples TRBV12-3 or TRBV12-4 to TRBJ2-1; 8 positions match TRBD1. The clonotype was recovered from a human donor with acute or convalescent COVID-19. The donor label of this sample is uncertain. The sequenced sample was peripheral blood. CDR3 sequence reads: CASSLVRGHEQFF. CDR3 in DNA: TGTGCCAGCAGTTTAGTCAGGGGGCATGAGCAGTTCTTC.